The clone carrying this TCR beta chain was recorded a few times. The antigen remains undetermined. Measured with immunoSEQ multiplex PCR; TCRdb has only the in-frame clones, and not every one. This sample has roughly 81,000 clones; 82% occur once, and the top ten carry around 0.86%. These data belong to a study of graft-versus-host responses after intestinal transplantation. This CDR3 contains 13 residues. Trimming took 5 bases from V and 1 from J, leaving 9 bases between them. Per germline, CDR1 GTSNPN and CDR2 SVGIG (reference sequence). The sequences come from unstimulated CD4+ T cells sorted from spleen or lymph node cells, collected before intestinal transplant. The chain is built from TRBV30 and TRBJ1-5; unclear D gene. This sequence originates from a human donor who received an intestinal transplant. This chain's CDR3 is CAWAEKSNQPQHF. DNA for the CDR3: TGTGCCTGGGCGGAGAAAAGCAATCAGCCCCAGCATTTT.